This section outlines one T cell receptor beta chain sequence together with its context. This specimen comes from a study of OX40 agonist ivuxolimab in advanced cancers. At the level of the study: Of mixed ages from about 20 to 80 and averaging approximately 60 years, the group was about 86% male.

The CDR3 sequence is 17 residues long. Germline CDR1 is MNHEY and CDR2 is SMNVEV (reference sequence). The V and J ends lost 7 bases and 2 bases, in that order; junction bases with no gene match: 7. Only in-frame clones appear in the TCRdb table, and some are missing; sequencing was by immunoSEQ multiplex PCR. Found here are under 100,000 clones, roughly 89% of them singletons; the top ten hold 0.33%. The material sequenced was CD4+ or CD8+ T cells sorted from blood, taken in a trial of the OX40 agonist ivuxolimab. The J gene is TRBJ2-6, the V gene TRBV27; the match to TRBD1 covers 11 bases. The sequence was obtained from an adult with an advanced solid tumor such as melanoma, head and neck, liver or kidney cancer. The CDR3 spells CASKKGQGAPGANVLTF. CDR3 DNA: TGTGCCAGCAAGAAAGGACAGGGGGCGCCTGGGGCCAACGTCCTGACTTTC. Together with reference TRBV27 and TRBJ2-6, the CDR3 gives the full variable domain: EAQVTQNPRYLITVTGKKLTVTCSQNMNHEYMSWYRQDPGLGLRQIYYSMNVEVTDKGDVPEGYKVSRKEKRNFPLILESPSPNQTSLYFCASKKGQGAPGANVLTFGAGSRLTVL.